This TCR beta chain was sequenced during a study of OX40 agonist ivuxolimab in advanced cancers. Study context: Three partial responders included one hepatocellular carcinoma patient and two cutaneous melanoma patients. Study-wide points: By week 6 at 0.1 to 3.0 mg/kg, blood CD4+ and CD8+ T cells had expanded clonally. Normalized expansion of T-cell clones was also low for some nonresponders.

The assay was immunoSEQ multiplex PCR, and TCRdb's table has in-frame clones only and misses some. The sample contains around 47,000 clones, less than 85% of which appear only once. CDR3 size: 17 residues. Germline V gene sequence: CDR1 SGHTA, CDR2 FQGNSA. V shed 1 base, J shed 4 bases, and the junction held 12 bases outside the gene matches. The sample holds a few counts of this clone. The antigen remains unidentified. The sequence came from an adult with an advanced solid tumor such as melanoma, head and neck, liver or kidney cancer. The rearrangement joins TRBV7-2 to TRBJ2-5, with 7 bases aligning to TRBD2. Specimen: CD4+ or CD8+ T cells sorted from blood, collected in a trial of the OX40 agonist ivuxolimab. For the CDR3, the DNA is TGTGCCAGCAGCTTAGGGAGGGGAGGGCGAGGAGGAGAGACCCAGTACTTC. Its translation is CASSLGRGGRGGETQYF.